This TCR beta chain appears in the sequencing data of a study of T-cell reconstitution after alpha-beta-depleted transplantation in children. TCRbeta library preparation incorporated unique molecular identifiers. TCRdb re-called the PCR reads with MiXCR, one entry per CDR3 protein. The data hold around 450,000 distinct CDR3 sequences, with around 15% observed a single time. This CDR3 is built from 16 residues. Trimming removed 4 bases at V and 5 bases at J, with 22 bases between. CDR1 and CDR2 (germline): SGHKS, YYEKEE (reference sequence). This clonotype has more than one count but fewer than ten. The sequence was collected from a boy in the first two years of life who had a stem cell transplant for Wiskott-Aldrich syndrome, so the T cells may come from the graft donor. The material was PBMCs, mostly from graft donor cells, obtained 360 days after TCRalphabeta/CD19-depleted stem cell transplant. The V call is TRBV5-5, the J call TRBJ2-7; unclear D gene. The CDR3 here is CASSTRTYGLLNEQYF. CDR3 in DNA: TGTGCCAGCAGCACCCGGACGTACGGGCTCCTGAACGAGCAGTACTTC.